The present entry profiles one T cell receptor beta chain with its context. Followed longitudinally, the Seattle patients had been enrolled during active infection. The data were obtained in a study of blood T cell repertoires in COVID-19. Study overall: Acute and convalescent COVID-19 samples came from the United States, Italy and Spain. T cells, B-cell-depleted T cells, or PBMCs supplied cDNA or gDNA.

Original processing methods: It was from reference gene primer amplification that nucleated cell counts were estimated. Sequenced by immunoSEQ multiplex PCR; TCRdb stores in-frame clones only, minus some. The D gene and trimming were derived from the DNA, and the V and J assignments and clone size from that table. The profile shows almost 300,000 clones, around 92% of them singletons. From germline, CDR1 is SNHLY and CDR2 FYNNEI. With 8 bases removed from V and 5 bases from J, the gap between germline ends came to 12 bases. This CDR3 comprises 13 residues. Input material: peripheral blood. The rearrangement uses TRBV2 and TRBJ1-4, with D possibly being TRBD1 (6 bases). The sequence was obtained from a woman in her 30s with COVID-19, enrolled during active disease. The CDR3 reads CASGDRSNEKLFF. CDR3 nucleotides: TGTGCCAGCGGCGACAGGTCAAATGAAAAACTGTTTTTT.